A single sample gave rise to the 26 T cell receptor beta chains below, sequenced in a study of T-cell memory formation after mild COVID-19. TCRdb independently ran MiXCR on the 5' RACE reads; one entry per CDR3 protein. The data contain around 410,000 distinct CDR3 sequences, 20% to 25% of them singletons. The sequenced sample consisted of PBMCs or a T cell subset sorted from them (not recorded which). These TCRs come from an adult woman who had mild COVID-19 (a few samples of this study predate the infection). Cell type and time point are not known.

This clonotype was detected a few times. This chain uses TRBV10-3 with TRBJ2-7, with 8 bases identical to TRBD1. V gave up 6 bases and J gave up 0 bases; unmatched junction bases: 7. Germline V gives CDR1 ENHRY, CDR2 SYGVKD. CDR3 length equals 15 residues. CDR3: CAIRKDREDSYEQYF. DNA for the CDR3: TGTGCCATCAGAAAGGACAGGGAAGACTCCTACGAGCAGTACTTC.

This clonotype was recorded a few times. The rearrangement links TRBV15 to TRBJ2-5; D is undetermined. The germline CDR1 and CDR2 sequences are LNHNV and YYDKDF (reference sequence). V was shortened by 1 base and J by 2 bases, with 11 bases between the two germline ends. The CDR3 is 15 residues long. CDR3 nucleotides: TGTGCCACCAGCAGAGTCAAGGGTGGTCAAGAGACCCAGTACTTC. Protein product: CATSRVKGGQETQYF.

V and J are TRBV9 and TRBJ2-3, with 14 bases fitting TRBD2. V shed 2 bases and J 1 base; nucleotides not matched to a gene: 6. Germline CDR1 and CDR2: SGDLS and YYNGEE. The CDR3 contains 18 residues. This chain's CDR3 is CASSVGLAGGRGTDTQYF. The CDR3 DNA sequence: TGTGCCAGCAGCGTCGGACTAGCGGGGGGCCGAGGCACAGATACGCAGTATTTT.

In this sample, this clonotype turned up a few times. This chain connects TRBV12-3 or TRBV12-4 to TRBJ2-7; D is tentatively TRBD1 or TRBD2 (6 bases each). The CDR3 has 13 amino acids. The V end lost 7 bases, the J end lost 3 bases, and 13 bases lay between the germline ends. The CDR3 bases are TGTGCCAGCAACAGGGACTCCCTCTACGAGCAGTACTTC. Its translation is CASNRDSLYEQYF.

The sample holds a few counts of this clonotype. The V and J genes are TRBV9 and TRBJ2-7, with 8 bases lining up with TRBD2. The CDR3 is 15 amino acids. Per the germline V gene, CDR1 is SGDLS and CDR2 is YYNGEE. V was pared by 0 bases and J by 3 bases, with 5 bases of the junction left unmatched. The CDR3 region is CASSVGVAGIYEQYF. The CDR3 nucleotides are TGTGCCAGCAGCGTAGGAGTAGCGGGGATCTACGAGCAGTACTTC.

This clonotype was seen ten or more times. The chain has TRBV5-6 and TRBJ2-7, with D possibly TRBD1 on 5 matching bases. This CDR3 comprises 13 residues. The V end was cut by 4 bases, the J end by 6 bases, with 14 bases between. Germline V gives CDR1 SGHDT, CDR2 YYEEEE. For the CDR3, the DNA is TGTGCCAGCAGCGCTAACCAGGGTAGCGAGCAGTACTTC. It codes for CASSANQGSEQYF.

This chain joins TRBV19 and TRBJ1-1; D uncertain. Trimming took 5 bases from V and 0 from J, leaving 13 bases between them. The CDR3 totals 15 residues. CDR1 is LNHDA and CDR2 is SQIVND in the germline V gene (reference sequence). Written as DNA, the CDR3 is TGTGCCAGTAGTTCGGCGGGGTCTATGAACACTGAAGCTTTCTTT. Translated, it gives CASSSAGSMNTEAFF.

This chain connects TRBV29-1 to TRBJ2-1; no reliable D call. Germline CDR1 SQVTM, CDR2 ANQGSEA. Between the trimmed V and J ends, which lost 1 base and 6 bases, there was a span of 7 bases. This CDR3 is 12 amino acids long. In nucleotides, the CDR3 is TGCAGCGTTGAAGTCGTTATCAATGAGCAGTTCTTC. Translating it yields CSVEVVINEQFF.

J is TRBJ2-1 and V is TRBV15; D not certain. With 3 bases removed from V and 5 bases from J, the gap between germline ends came to 2 bases. Germline V gives CDR1 LNHNV, CDR2 YYDKDF (reference sequence). The CDR3 contains 11 residues. This CDR3 reads CATSSNNEQFF. CDR3 DNA sequence: TGTGCCACCAGCAGTAACAATGAGCAGTTCTTC.

The V gene is TRBV6-5, the J gene TRBJ1-1; D uncertain. CDR1 is MNHEY, CDR2 SVGAGI, per germline. Trimming removed 4 bases from V and 6 bases from J, with 12 bases in between. The CDR3 loop spans 13 amino acids. DNA for the CDR3: TGTGCCAGCAGTTCAGGCTCGGGTCCTGAAGCTTTCTTT. This sequence encodes CASSSGSGPEAFF.

The V and J genes are TRBV12-3 or TRBV12-4 and TRBJ2-1, with 11 bases identical to TRBD2. CDR3 length: 16 residues. Trimming at V came to 2 bases and at J to 4 bases, leaving 4 bases not matched to a gene. The CDR3 here is CASSLRWTSGYNEQFF. CDR3 bases: TGTGCCAGCAGTTTACGGTGGACTAGCGGGTACAATGAGCAGTTCTTC.

A few counts support this clonotype. The chain carries TRBV6-1 and TRBJ2-3, with 7 positions matching TRBD1. Trimming cost V 3 bases and J 2 bases; bases outside gene matches: 11. Per germline, CDR1 MNHNS and CDR2 SASEGT. The CDR3 runs to 17 residues. CDR3 protein: CASSEWRTGLPTDTQYF. CDR3 coding DNA: TGTGCCAGCAGTGAGTGGAGGACAGGTCTACCCACAGATACGCAGTATTTT.

The sample holds many counts of this clonotype. The chain joins TRBV6-2 or TRBV6-3 to TRBJ1-1; 7 nucleotides agree with TRBD1. CDR1 MNHEY and CDR2 SVGEGT come from the germline V gene. Losses at the gene ends were 4 bases for V and 1 base for J; bases not matched to a gene: 3. This CDR3 is built from 14 residues. For the CDR3, the DNA is TGTGCCAGCAGTTTGAGGGGGCCGAACACTGAAGCTTTCTTT. Its protein is CASSLRGPNTEAFF.

This clonotype was seen ten or more times. The chain is built from TRBV12-3 or TRBV12-4 and TRBJ2-1; perhaps TRBD2 as D (5 bases). V was pared by 3 bases and J by 8 bases, with 8 bases between. This CDR3 contains 12 residues. This chain's CDR3 is CASSFSGDEQFF. The CDR3 DNA reads TGTGCCAGCAGTTTCTCCGGGGATGAGCAGTTCTTC.

The chain links TRBV29-1 to TRBJ2-7; 7 bases match TRBD1. CDR1 is SQVTM and CDR2 is ANQGSEA in the germline V gene. V was pared by 2 bases and J by 0 bases, with 4 bases of the junction left unmatched. CDR3 length equals 14 residues. CDR3 sequence: CSVEYTGDSYEQYF. CDR3 nucleotides: TGCAGCGTTGAATACACAGGGGACTCCTACGAGCAGTACTTC.

This clonotype was seen repeatedly, ten times or more. This rearrangement joins TRBV14 to TRBJ1-5; D unresolved. The CDR3 covers 13 residues. Trimming shortened V by 3 bases and J by 7 bases, and 10 bases separated the two germline ends. Germline loops: CDR1 SGHDN, CDR2 FVKESK. CDR3 amino acids: CASSHGPNQPQHF. The CDR3 DNA is TGTGCCAGCAGCCACGGCCCGAACCAGCCCCAGCATTTT.

V usage is TRBV7-2 and J usage is TRBJ2-5; 7 bases align to TRBD2. CDR1 is SGHTA, CDR2 FQGNSA, per germline. J lost 7 bases, V lost 4 bases, and 9 bases had no gene match. CDR3 length equals 14 residues. CDR3 in DNA: TGTGCCAGCAGCTCGGGGGGAGTTCTGGGGACCCAGTACTTC. Translation: CASSSGGVLGTQYF. The full variable domain, completed using reference TRBV7-2 and TRBJ2-5, is GAGVSQSPSNKVTEKGKDVELRCDPISGHTALYWYRQSLGQGLEFLIYFQGNSAPDKSGLPSDRFSAERTGGSVSTLTIQRTQQEDSAVYLCASSSGGVLGTQYFGPGTRLLVL.

This clonotype has a count of ten or more. The chain carries TRBV7-9 and TRBJ2-3; TRBD2 matches 10 bases. There are 15 residues in the CDR3. J was trimmed by 1 base and V by 4 bases; bases with no gene match: 2. Germline CDR1 is SEHNR and CDR2 is FQNEAQ (reference sequence). CDR3: CASSSGTSGTDTQYF. CDR3 in DNA: TGTGCCAGCAGCTCCGGGACTAGCGGCACAGATACGCAGTATTTT. The whole variable domain, remainder taken from reference TRBV7-9 and TRBJ2-3, is DTGVSQNPRHKITKRGQNVTFRCDPISEHNRLYWYRQTLGQGPEFLTYFQNEAQLEKSRLLSDRFSAERPKGSFSTLEIQRTEQGDSAMYLCASSSGTSGTDTQYFGPGTRLTVL.

Comments on this clonotype: With a much larger clone just one base away, this may be a read error. The chain has TRBV12-3 or TRBV12-4 and TRBJ1-2; D is possibly TRBD1 (5 bases). V shed 3 bases and J shed 4 bases, with 9 bases lying between them. The CDR3 is made up of 13 amino acids. In DNA form, the CDR3 reads TGTGCCAGCAGTTTGGAGACAGTCTATGGCTACACCTTC. It codes for CASSLETVYGYTF.

This clonotype was observed a few times. The chain has TRBV29-1 and TRBJ2-5, with D possibly matching TRBD2 (6 bases). The germline V gene has CDR1 SQVTM and CDR2 ANQGSEA. Trimming left V 5 bases short and J 3 bases short, with 13 bases between. The CDR3 has 13 residues. CDR3 loop: CSVLREPEETQYF. The CDR3 DNA sequence: TGCAGCGTTCTTCGGGAGCCAGAAGAGACCCAGTACTTC.

The chain is built from TRBV15 and TRBJ2-5; D remains unclear. The CDR3 contains 15 residues. CDR1 and CDR2 from the germline V gene are LNHNV and YYDKDF (reference sequence). With 0 bases removed from V and 1 base from J, the gap between germline ends came to 9 bases. This chain's CDR3 is CATSRDPVGQETQYF. In DNA, the CDR3 is TGTGCCACCAGCAGAGATCCGGTAGGCCAAGAGACCCAGTACTTC.

CDR3 coding DNA: TGTGCCAGCAGTTTACGGTTACAGGGAGGTGGAAACACCATATATTTT. It codes for CASSLRLQGGGNTIYF. The chain employs TRBV12-3 or TRBV12-4 and TRBJ1-3, with D possibly matching TRBD1 (6 bases). The CDR3 totals 16 residues. V lost 2 bases, J lost 3 bases, and 14 bases lay in between.

V gene TRBV12-3 or TRBV12-4 combines with J gene TRBJ1-5, with D unresolved. Trimming removed 5 bases at V and 11 bases at J, with 25 bases between. The CDR3 loop spans 16 amino acids. The DNA for the CDR3 is TGTGCCAGCAGTCCATACGCGAGAGCTACAAGGGAGGCCCAGCATTTT. Its translation: CASSPYARATREAQHF.

A few counts support this clonotype. The V gene is TRBV5-8, the J gene TRBJ2-7, with unresolved D. The CDR3 runs 13 residues. Germline CDR1 reads SGHTS; CDR2 reads YDEGEE. V lost 1 base and J lost 3, with 8 bases in between. The CDR3 DNA reads as TGTGCCAGCAGCTTGTCCCCGGACTACGAGCAGTACTTC. It encodes CASSLSPDYEQYF.

The chain has TRBV7-2 and TRBJ2-3; D possibly matches TRBD1 or TRBD2 (5 bases each). From germline, CDR1 is SGHTA and CDR2 FQGNSA. The CDR3 is made up of 13 amino acids. V gave up 5 bases and J gave up 6 bases, with 12 bases separating them. For the CDR3, the DNA is TGTGCCAGCAGCGAAAATTGGGGGGATACGCAGTATTTT. The encoded protein is CASSENWGDTQYF. Full variable domain (outside the CDR3, taken from reference TRBV7-2 and TRBJ2-3): GAGVSQSPSNKVTEKGKDVELRCDPISGHTALYWYRQSLGQGLEFLIYFQGNSAPDKSGLPSDRFSAERTGGSVSTLTIQRTQQEDSAVYLCASSENWGDTQYFGPGTRLTVL.

This chain connects TRBV7-9 to TRBJ1-1; D remains ambiguous. Deletions cut 2 bases from V and 7 bases from J, with 8 bases between. CDR3 size: 12 residues. Per the germline V gene, CDR1 is SEHNR and CDR2 is FQNEAQ (reference sequence). CDR3 sequence (DNA): TGTGCCAGCAGCTTATCAGAGTTTGAAGCTTTCTTT. This translates into CASSLSEFEAFF.